A selection of T cell receptor beta chains follows, all from one sample in a study of T cells in Graves' hyperthyroidism and ophthalmopathy. TCRdb recomputed calls from the multiplex PCR reads with MiXCR, one row per CDR3 protein. Of roughly 630,000 distinct CDR3 sequences in the sample, less than 20% were seen once. The sequencing sample was made of blood. The receptor set was obtained from a woman younger than 45 with Graves' hyperthyroidism. CDR3s include the opening cysteine and the closing phenylalanine or tryptophan. A D gene is named only where the DNA matches it firmly. Size is omitted from some rows. Given values are once, few, many or a class for expanded clones.

v_gene	abundance	d_gene	j_gene	CDR3aa	CDR3nt
TRBV6-6	many	TRBD2	TRBJ2-3	CASSYVLAGEVADTQYF	TGTGCCAGCAGTTACGTCCTAGCGGGAGAGGTCGCAGATACGCAGTATTTT
TRBV27	.	TRBD1	TRBJ2-3	CASSPGTGGASDTQYF	TGTGCCAGCAGCCCCGGGACAGGGGGCGCATCAGATACGCAGTATTTT
TRBV6-1	.	.	TRBJ1-2	CASSEVSGAYGYTF	TGTGCCAGCAGTGAAGTAAGCGGGGCCTATGGCTACACCTTC
TRBV7-9	many	.	TRBJ2-3	CASRRGVDTQYF	TGTGCCAGCCGACGGGGAGTGGATACGCAGTATTTT
TRBV2	many	TRBD2	TRBJ2-7	CASRRGLAEREQYF	TGTGCCAGCAGACGTGGACTAGCGGAGCGGGAGCAGTACTTC
TRBV7-2	once	.	TRBJ2-1	CASSYRGTDEQFF	TGTGCCAGCAGCTACCGGGGCACGGATGAGCAGTTCTTC
TRBV20-1	many	.	TRBJ2-1	CSARGTSKVNEQFF	TGCAGTGCTAGAGGGACTTCTAAGGTCAATGAGCAGTTCTTC
TRBV10-3	few	TRBD1	TRBJ2-1	CAISRTGYEQFF	TGTGCCATCAGTCGGACAGGCTATGAGCAGTTCTTC
TRBV6-2/TRBV6-3	.	.	TRBJ1-1	CASSQNGRGSLGAFF	TGTGCCAGCAGTCAGAACGGCCGAGGGTCCCTGGGAGCTTTCTTT
TRBV11-2	many	TRBD2	TRBJ2-7	CASSFRLAGSTSSYEQYF	TGTGCCAGCAGCTTTAGACTAGCGGGATCAACTAGCTCCTACGAGCAGTACTTC
TRBV20-1	many	TRBD2	TRBJ2-7	CSARDSQRGYTYEQYF	TGCAGTGCTAGAGACTCGCAGCGGGGATACACCTACGAGCAGTACTTC
TRBV7-2	few	TRBD2	TRBJ2-7	CASSSWTSDEQYF	TGTGCCAGCAGCTCCTGGACTAGCGACGAGCAGTACTTC
TRBV4-3	few	.	TRBJ1-4	CASSQGSGQVSEKLFF	TGCGCCAGCAGCCAAGGGAGTGGGCAGGTATCTGAAAAACTGTTTTTT
TRBV15	few	.	TRBJ1-3	CATSTLSGNTIYF	TGTGCCACCAGCACACTCTCTGGAAACACCATATATTTT
TRBV18	many	.	TRBJ2-7	CASSPTGFSYEQYF	TGTGCCAGCTCACCGACAGGTTTCTCCTACGAGCAGTACTTC
TRBV11-2	many	TRBD2	TRBJ2-1	CASSLRVWVSGSPPNEQFF	TGTGCCAGCAGCTTAAGAGTTTGGGTTAGCGGGAGCCCCCCCAATGAGCAGTTCTTC
TRBV20-1	many	TRBD1	TRBJ1-1	CSARGRLGTEAFF	TGCAGTGCGAGGGGGCGCCTGGGCACTGAAGCTTTCTTT
TRBV7-3	.	TRBD2	TRBJ2-3	CASSSNPSGSTDTQYF	TGTGCCAGCAGCTCGAATCCTAGCGGGAGCACAGATACGCAGTATTTT
TRBV4-1	.	.	TRBJ2-6	CASSQTKGGRGANVLTF	TGCGCCAGCAGCCAAACCAAGGGGGGGCGAGGGGCCAACGTCCTGACTTTC
TRBV12-3/TRBV12-4	.	TRBD1	TRBJ1-6	CASGQEPNNSPLHF	TGTGCCAGCGGACAGGAACCCAATAATTCACCCCTCCACTTT
TRBV3-1	many	.	TRBJ2-5	CASSQYGPHQETQYF	TGTGCCAGCAGCCAGTATGGCCCCCATCAAGAGACCCAGTACTTC
TRBV7-9	.	TRBD2	TRBJ2-1	CASSLFRTSGTYNEQFF	TGTGCCAGCAGCTTGTTTCGGACTAGCGGAACCTACAATGAGCAGTTCTTC
TRBV2	.	TRBD1	TRBJ2-1	CASSALDRGNEQFF	TGTGCCAGCAGCGCGTTAGACAGGGGAAATGAGCAGTTCTTC
TRBV5-1	.	TRBD1	TRBJ1-4	CASSWGTATEKLFF	TGCGCCAGCAGCTGGGGGACAGCTACCGAAAAACTGTTTTTT
TRBV12-3/TRBV12-4	many	.	TRBJ2-3	CASSSDLDTQYF	TGTGCCAGCAGTTCCGACTTGGATACGCAGTATTTT
TRBV20-1	many	.	TRBJ1-4	CSARDWTVDEKLFF	TGCAGTGCTAGAGATTGGACGGTGGATGAAAAACTGTTTTTT
TRBV20-1	many	TRBD2	TRBJ2-7	CSAKQAGGPYEQYF	TGCAGTGCCAAACAAGCGGGAGGCCCATACGAGCAGTACTTC
TRBV6-5	.	.	TRBJ1-3	CASSYLRPHSGNTIYF	TGTGCCAGCAGTTATCTGAGACCCCACTCTGGAAACACCATATATTTT
TRBV15	once	.	TRBJ1-5	CATSRGANQPQHF	TGTGCCACCAGCAGAGGTGCGAATCAGCCCCAGCATTTT
TRBV7-3	.	.	TRBJ1-5	CASSTRALPFPNQPQHF	TGTGCCAGCAGCACCAGGGCCCTCCCTTTCCCCAATCAGCCCCAGCATTTT
TRBV9	few	TRBD1	TRBJ2-3	CASSEGTGGTDTQYF	TGTGCCAGCAGCGAAGGGACAGGCGGGACAGATACGCAGTATTTT
TRBV12-3/TRBV12-4	.	TRBD2	TRBJ2-1	CASSPQGGRGNEQFF	TGTGCCAGCAGTCCCCAGGGCGGGAGGGGCAATGAGCAGTTCTTC
TRBV18	few	.	TRBJ1-6	CASSPNAGTYNSPLHF	TGTGCCAGCTCACCAAATGCGGGGACCTATAATTCACCCCTCCACTTT
TRBV9	.	TRBD2	TRBJ2-3	CASSVEVAGLTDTQYF	TGTGCCAGCAGCGTAGAAGTAGCGGGATTAACAGATACGCAGTATTTT
TRBV11-2	many	.	TRBJ2-7	CASSLDSSQPLYEQYF	TGTGCCAGCAGCTTAGATTCGAGCCAACCCCTCTACGAGCAGTACTTC
TRBV28	few	TRBD1	TRBJ2-3	CAGGTGATDTQYF	TGTGCCGGGGGGACAGGGGCCACAGATACGCAGTATTTT
TRBV27	many	.	TRBJ2-5	CASSPPPGPVQETQYF	TGTGCCAGCAGTCCCCCTCCGGGACCGGTACAAGAGACCCAGTACTTC
TRBV28	.	TRBD1	TRBJ2-7	CASRTGGLGEQYF	TGTGCCAGCAGGACAGGGGGCTTGGGCGAGCAGTACTTC
TRBV5-1	.	.	TRBJ1-1	CASSFLGRHTEAFF	TGCGCCAGCAGCTTCTTAGGCAGACACACTGAAGCTTTCTTT
TRBV27	many	.	TRBJ1-2	CASSLSIGKSNYGYTF	TGTGCCAGCAGTTTATCGATAGGCAAATCTAACTATGGCTACACCTTC
TRBV19	many	.	TRBJ2-5	CASSIKPQETQYF	TGTGCCAGTAGTATAAAGCCCCAAGAGACCCAGTACTTC
TRBV12-3/TRBV12-4	.	.	TRBJ1-2	CASSWDNYGYTF	TGTGCCAGCAGTTGGGATAACTATGGCTACACCTTC
TRBV6-1	few	.	TRBJ2-1	CASSEAHLRYNEQFF	TGTGCCAGCAGTGAAGCGCATCTGAGGTACAATGAGCAGTTCTTC
TRBV9	.	TRBD1	TRBJ2-1	CASSVVPTGGRNEQFF	TGTGCCAGCAGCGTAGTCCCGACAGGGGGCCGCAATGAGCAGTTCTTC
TRBV28	many	TRBD1	TRBJ2-7	CASRKGTGYLYEQYF	TGTGCCAGCAGAAAAGGGACAGGGTACCTCTACGAGCAGTACTTC
TRBV27	few	.	TRBJ2-5	CASSSGMQGETQYF	TGTGCCAGCAGTTCCGGGATGCAGGGGGAGACCCAGTACTTC
TRBV10-3	many	TRBD1	TRBJ2-7	CAISGGTGVPYEQYF	TGTGCCATCAGTGGGGGGACAGGGGTTCCCTACGAGCAGTACTTC
TRBV4-1	many	.	TRBJ2-7	CASSQALTRNSYEQYF	TGCGCCAGCAGCCAAGCCCTGACAAGAAACTCCTACGAGCAGTACTTC
TRBV4-1	.	.	TRBJ1-1	CASSSPGHQNTEAFF	TGCGCCAGCAGCAGCCCGGGACACCAGAACACTGAAGCTTTCTTT
TRBV6-1	few	.	TRBJ2-6	CASSERLEASGANVLTF	TGTGCCAGCAGCGAGAGGTTGGAGGCCTCTGGGGCCAACGTCCTGACTTTC
TRBV7-9	.	.	TRBJ2-3	CASRVGPSPDTQYF	TGTGCCAGCCGAGTGGGTCCGTCACCAGATACGCAGTATTTT
TRBV10-2	.	.	TRBJ2-3	CASSRRPHTDTQYF	TGCGCCAGCTCGCGGAGACCCCACACAGATACGCAGTATTTT